A selection of T cell receptor beta chains follows, all from one sample in a study of T cell responses to AZD1222 COVID-19 vaccine. Data came from immunoSEQ multiplex PCR; TCRdb stores just in-frame clones and leaves some out. Of around 130,000 clones detected, approximately 86% appear once; the ten largest clones hold roughly 12%. Sequencing was performed on peripheral blood, taken on day 0 of AZD1222 vaccination. The source is an adult in good health. CDR3s include the opening cysteine and the closing phenylalanine or tryptophan. A D gene is named only where the DNA matches it firmly. Only some rows state a clone size, as once, few, many or a class for expanded clones.

v_gene	abundance	len	d_gene	j_gene	CDR3nt	CDR3aa
TRBV6-2/TRBV6-3	-	12	-	TRBJ1-5	TGTGCCAGCAGTACCGGGGATCAGCCCCAGCATTTT	CASSTGDQPQHF
TRBV9	-	15	TRBD1	TRBJ2-5	TGTGCCAGCAGCGTAGGGGGACAGCTCCAAGAGACCCAGTACTTC	CASSVGGQLQETQYF
TRBV6-5	-	14	-	TRBJ1-3	TGTGCCAGCAGTTACTCCACTACTGGAAACACCATATATTTT	CASSYSTTGNTIYF
TRBV7-3	-	14	-	TRBJ2-7	TGTGCCAGCAGCCAGGGGGGGCCATCCCACGAGCAGTACTTC	CASSQGGPSHEQYF
TRBV9	few	15	TRBD1	TRBJ2-1	TGTGCCAGCAGCGGAACAGGGGGCTCCTACAATGAGCAGTTCTTC	CASSGTGGSYNEQFF
TRBV19	-	13	TRBD2	TRBJ2-3	TGTGCCAGTAGCACGGGGGGGCCAGATACGCAGTATTTT	CASSTGGPDTQYF
TRBV5-1	-	13	-	TRBJ2-5	TGCGCCAGCAGTCCTTCGGGGGAGGAGACCCAGTACTTC	CASSPSGEETQYF
TRBV24-1	-	12	-	TRBJ1-2	TGTGCCATCTGGGACTTACTCTATGGCTACACCTTC	CAIWDLLYGYTF
TRBV28	-	16	TRBD2	TRBJ2-3	TGTGCCAGCGGGACTAGCGGGAGGGCCCCCACAGATACGCAGTATTTT	CASGTSGRAPTDTQYF
TRBV5-1	once	15	TRBD1	TRBJ1-3	TGCGCCAGCAGCCCAGGACAGGCCTCTGGAAACACCATATATTTT	CASSPGQASGNTIYF
TRBV18	few	16	-	TRBJ1-1	TGTGCCAGCTCACAGTGGACGGGACCGATGGGGACTGAAGCTTTCTTT	CASSQWTGPMGTEAFF
TRBV5-4	-	14	TRBD1	TRBJ2-2	TGTGCCAGCGGGACACGGGACAGACCAGGGGAGCTGTTTTTT	CASGTRDRPGELFF
TRBV7-2	-	15	-	TRBJ1-1	TGTGCCAGCAGCGCTCAACAGGGAATGAACACTGAAGCTTTCTTT	CASSAQQGMNTEAFF
TRBV6-5	once	12	-	TRBJ1-1	TGTGCCAGCAGTAACCCTCCAAACTTTCGGGAGTTT	CASSNPPNFREF
TRBV9	-	15	-	TRBJ1-2	TGTGCCAGCAGCCTCTGGGGTGAAGGGTTTTATGGCTACACCTTC	CASSLWGEGFYGYTF
TRBV6-2/TRBV6-3	-	13	-	TRBJ1-2	TGTGCCAGCAGTTACCTCGGCCCCTATGGCTACACCTTC	CASSYLGPYGYTF
TRBV3-1/TRBV3-2	-	16	-	TRBJ2-1	TGTGCCAGCAGCCAGATAAGAGGTGGACAGTCGCGTGAGCAGTTCTTC	CASSQIRGGQSREQFF
TRBV27	-	13	-	TRBJ2-1	TGTGCCAGCAGTTTATCGGTGGGTAATGAGCAGTTCTTC	CASSLSVGNEQFF
TRBV10-3	-	21	-	TRBJ2-3	TGTGCCATCAGTGAGCCCGGGCTTTGGGGCGGGGGCCTGGGGATGGCAGATACGCAGTATTTT	CAISEPGLWGGGLGMADTQYF
TRBV19	once	12	-	TRBJ2-7	TGTGCCAGTAGTGATGGGGCGTACGAGCAGTACTTC	CASSDGAYEQYF
TRBV10-3	few	15	TRBD1	TRBJ1-1	TGTGCCATCAGTGAGTTCACAGGGGTAGACACTGAAGCTTTCTTT	CAISEFTGVDTEAFF
TRBV9	-	15	TRBD2	TRBJ2-7	TGTGCCAGCAGCGTTGCTAGCGGGGTCTCGTACGAGCAGTACTTC	CASSVASGVSYEQYF
TRBV5-1	-	15	TRBD2	TRBJ2-1	TGCGCCAGCAGCGCTAGCGGGAGCTCCTACAATGAGCAGTTCTTC	CASSASGSSYNEQFF
TRBV6-1	-	15	TRBD1	TRBJ1-1	TGTGCCAGCAGTGAATTTGCAGGGGGTGGGACTGAAGCTTTCTTT	CASSEFAGGGTEAFF
TRBV18	-	14	-	TRBJ1-5	TGTGCCAGCTCACCGGGACCCCGGTCCTCGGCCCAGCATTTT	CASSPGPRSSAQHF
TRBV27	-	15	-	TRBJ1-2	TGTGCCAGCAGTTTCTACATCAGACAGGCCTATGGCTACACCTTC	CASSFYIRQAYGYTF
TRBV19	-	13	TRBD1	TRBJ1-5	TGTGCCAGCGGACAGGGACTCAATCAGCCCCAGCATTTT	CASGQGLNQPQHF
TRBV21-1	-	16	-	TRBJ2-2	TGTGCCAGCAGGAAAGAGGGACAGTTCTACACCGGGGAGCTGTTTTTT	CASRKEGQFYTGELFF
TRBV7-9	-	15	TRBD1	TRBJ2-5	TGTGCCAGCAGCCCGAGACAGGGGGGTCGAGAGACCCAGTACTTC	CASSPRQGGRETQYF
TRBV6-5	-	14	-	TRBJ1-2	TGTGCCAGCAGTTACGGGAGATTAAGCTATGGCTACACCTTC	CASSYGRLSYGYTF
TRBV12-3/TRBV12-4	-	12	-	TRBJ2-7	TGTGCCAGCAGTTTTCAGGTCGGCGAGCAGTACTTC	CASSFQVGEQYF
TRBV10-3	-	13	-	TRBJ1-3	TGTGCCATCAGGGGGGACTCTGGAAACACCATATATTTT	CAIRGDSGNTIYF
TRBV4-3	-	17	-	TRBJ1-6	TGCGCCAGCAGCCAGTTCCAGTGGGGCTCCTATAATTCACCCCTCCACTTT	CASSQFQWGSYNSPLHF
TRBV7-9	-	16	-	TRBJ2-2	TGTGCCAGCAATCCTCGAGGGGGAGCGAACACCGGGGAGCTGTTTTTT	CASNPRGGANTGELFF
TRBV3-1/TRBV3-2	-	13	-	TRBJ1-1	TGTGCCAGCACCCCGGGGGGTACCCCTGAAGCTTTCTTT	CASTPGGTPEAFF
TRBV7-9	-	12	-	TRBJ2-5	TGTGCCAGCAGCCGTAGGGCGGAGACCCAGTACTTC	CASSRRAETQYF
TRBV9	-	14	-	TRBJ1-4	TGTGCCAGCAGCGGGGGGGGCTGGGATGAAAAACTGTTTTTT	CASSGGGWDEKLFF
TRBV9	-	14	TRBD1	TRBJ2-5	TGTGCCAGCAGCGTAGACAGGGGCACGGAGACCCAGTACTTC	CASSVDRGTETQYF
TRBV4-3	-	14	-	TRBJ2-5	TGCGCCAGCAGCCAAGATGGGGGCACGGAGACCCAGTACTTC	CASSQDGGTETQYF
TRBV2	-	14	TRBD1	TRBJ1-4	TGTGCCAGCAGTGTCGGGACAGTTAATGAAAAACTGTTTTTT	CASSVGTVNEKLFF
TRBV7-9	-	14	-	TRBJ1-3	TGTGCCTTTCGACAGGCGGCCACTGGAAACACCATATATTTT	CAFRQAATGNTIYF
TRBV7-3	-	17	TRBD1	TRBJ1-5	TGTGCCAGCAGCTTAACCTCTGGACAGGGGGCGGAACAGCCCCAGCATTTT	CASSLTSGQGAEQPQHF
TRBV6-1	-	16	TRBD1	TRBJ1-6	TGTGCCAGCAGTGAAGCCCCCGGGACAGGGAATTCACCCCTCCACTTT	CASSEAPGTGNSPLHF
TRBV5-1	-	14	TRBD1	TRBJ1-1	TGCGCCAGCAGCCCAGGGACAGTTAACACTGAAGCTTTCTTT	CASSPGTVNTEAFF
TRBV7-9	-	15	-	TRBJ1-1	TGTGCCAGCAGCCTCGAGAGGACGGAATACACTGAAGCTTTCTTT	CASSLERTEYTEAFF
TRBV5-1	-	16	-	TRBJ2-2	TGCGCCAGCAGCTTGGTCCCAGGGTTCTCAACCGGGGAGCTGTTTTTT	CASSLVPGFSTGELFF
TRBV2	-	14	TRBD1	TRBJ1-5	TGTGCCAGCACGACAGGGGACGGCAATCAGCCCCAGCATTTT	CASTTGDGNQPQHF
TRBV6-2/TRBV6-3	-	16	-	TRBJ2-1	TGTGCCAGCAGTTACCTAAGCGGCAGCTCCTACAATGAGCAGTTCTTC	CASSYLSGSSYNEQFF
TRBV18	-	15	-	TRBJ1-1	TGTGCCAGCTCACCAGGGCACGTGGTGAACACTGAAGCTTTCTTT	CASSPGHVVNTEAFF
TRBV27	-	11	-	TRBJ2-1	TGTGCCAGCAGTTGGACGGGTGAGCAGTTCTTC	CASSWTGEQFF
TRBV7-8	-	16	-	TRBJ1-5	TGTGCCAGCAGCATTAGAAGGGGACTGGACAATCAGCCCCAGCATTTT	CASSIRRGLDNQPQHF
TRBV9	once	15	TRBD1	TRBJ1-1	TGTGCCAGCAGCCCGACAGGGGAATTCAACACTGAAGCTTTCTTT	CASSPTGEFNTEAFF
TRBV7-9	-	14	TRBD1	TRBJ1-2	TGTGCCAGCAGCCCCCGAGGGGGCAGGGATGGCTACACCTTC	CASSPRGGRDGYTF
TRBV30	-	14	-	TRBJ1-1	TGTGCCTGGAGTGTATCAGGGTCATTCACTGAAGCTTTCTTT	CAWSVSGSFTEAFF
TRBV7-7	-	14	-	TRBJ2-7	TGTGCCAGCAGCCCAAATTTAGACGGTTACGAGCAGTACTTC	CASSPNLDGYEQYF
TRBV7-9	-	13	-	TRBJ2-7	TGTGCCAGCAGCTCACCCAGGAATAGGGAGCAGTACTTC	CASSSPRNREQYF
TRBV5-8	-	14	-	TRBJ1-6	TGTGCCAGCAGCTACAACAACTATAATTCACCCCTCCACTTT	CASSYNNYNSPLHF